These 7 T cell receptor beta chains were all obtained from the same sample, sequenced in a study of identical twins. TCRdb independently ran MiXCR on the 5' RACE reads; one entry per CDR3 protein. The sample yields hundreds of thousands of distinct CDR3 sequences, 9% to 15% seen once. Another study also made use of these data, one on yellow fever vaccine responses in identical twins.

Material for sequencing was PBMCs. The source is a woman between 18 and 29 years old in good health.

The sample holds a few counts of this clonotype. This rearrangement joins TRBV20-1 to TRBJ2-1; D uncertain. The CDR3 is 14 residues long. The germline V gene encodes CDR1 DFQATT and CDR2 SNEGSKA (reference sequence). V lost 3 bases to trimming and J lost 4 bases, with 13 bases between them. The CDR3 sequence is CSASISPLYNEQFF. The CDR3 DNA sequence: TGCAGTGCTAGTATTTCGCCGCTATACAATGAGCAGTTCTTC.

The chain uses TRBV6-1 and TRBJ2-4; perhaps D is TRBD1 or TRBD2 (6 bases each). V was shortened by 4 bases and J by 0 bases, with 10 bases between the two germline ends. The germline V gene encodes CDR1 MNHNS and CDR2 SASEGT. The CDR3 runs 15 residues. CDR3 residues: CASSARGLAKNIQYF. Written as DNA, the CDR3 is TGTGCCAGCAGTGCCAGGGGACTAGCCAAAAACATTCAGTACTTC.

The rearrangement joins TRBV2 to TRBJ2-7; D call uncertain. CDR1 SNHLY and CDR2 FYNNEI come from the germline V gene. This CDR3 contains 15 residues. With 1 base removed from V and 0 bases from J, the gap between germline ends came to 10 bases. CDR3 nucleotide sequence: TGTGCCAGCAGTGAAGAGGAGTGGAGCTCCTACGAGCAGTACTTC. Its translation is CASSEEEWSSYEQYF.

The chain combines TRBV15 with TRBJ1-2, with D hard to call. V lost 0 bases to trimming and J lost 0 bases, with 14 bases between them. From germline, CDR1 is LNHNV and CDR2 YYDKDF (reference sequence). CDR3 length: 17 residues. CDR3 protein: CATSRDRFQAANYGYTF. For the CDR3, the DNA is TGTGCCACCAGCAGAGATCGATTTCAGGCCGCTAACTATGGCTACACCTTC.

The chain has TRBV10-3 and TRBJ2-7; 9 bases agree with TRBD1. Germline V gene sequence: CDR1 ENHRY, CDR2 SYGVKD. The CDR3 is 16 residues long. V shed 2 bases and J 1 base; nucleotides not matched to a gene: 6. The CDR3 DNA is TGTGCCATCAGTGAGGGTTTTGGGACAGGGTCCTACGAGCAGTACGTC. Translated: CAISEGFGTGSYEQYV.

The gene calls are TRBV9 and TRBJ2-1; tentative D call: TRBD2 (5 bases). Germline lookup yields CDR1 SGDLS and CDR2 YYNGEE. V was clipped by 0 bases and J by 9 bases, with 13 bases between them. CDR3 length: 14 residues. CDR3 coding DNA: TGTGCCAGCAGCGTAGAATCTAGCAGATCTGAGCAGTTCTTC. Amino acids: CASSVESSRSEQFF. Variable domain in full (rest from reference TRBV9 and TRBJ2-1): DSGVTQTPKHLITATGQRVTLRCSPRSGDLSVYWYQQSLDQGLQFLIQYYNGEERAKGNILERFSAQQFPDLHSELNLSSLELGDSALYFCASSVESSRSEQFFGPGTRLTVL.

The chain recombines TRBV27 with TRBJ2-5; 7 bases align to TRBD1. The J segment lost 3 bases and the V segment lost 8 bases, leaving 6 bases of the junction unmatched. The CDR3 is made up of 13 amino acids. CDR1 is MNHEY and CDR2 is SMNVEV in the germline V gene (reference sequence). CDR3 amino acids: CASRTGAKETQYF. The CDR3 DNA is TGTGCCAGCCGGACAGGAGCTAAAGAGACCCAGTACTTC.